This paragraph reports one T cell receptor (beta chain). The antigen is not known. These data originate in a study of graft-versus-host responses after intestinal transplantation. The protocol was immunoSEQ multiplex PCR, while the TCRdb copy is restricted to in-frame clones and leaves out a portion. The sample contains under 95,000 clones, around 83% of which appear only once. V gave up 3 bases and J gave up 3 bases; unmatched junction bases: 8. The germline gives CDR1 KGHSH, CDR2 LQKENI. The CDR3 extends over 18 amino acids. The rearrangement joins TRBV18 to TRBJ2-2, with TRBD2 identical over 12 bases. This receptor was identified in a human donor who received an intestinal transplant. The input for sequencing was unstimulated CD4+ T cells sorted from spleen or lymph node cells, taken before intestinal transplant. In DNA, the CDR3 is TGTGCCAGCTCACCCCCACTAGCGGGAGGCTACTACACCGGGGAGCTGTTTTTT. This sequence encodes CASSPPLAGGYYTGELFF.